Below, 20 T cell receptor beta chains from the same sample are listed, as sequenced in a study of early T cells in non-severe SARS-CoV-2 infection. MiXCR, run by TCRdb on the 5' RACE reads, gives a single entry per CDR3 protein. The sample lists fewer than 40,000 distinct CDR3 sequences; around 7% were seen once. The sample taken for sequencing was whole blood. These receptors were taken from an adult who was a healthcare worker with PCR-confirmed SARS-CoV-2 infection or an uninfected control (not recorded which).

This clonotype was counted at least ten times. The CDR3 DNA is TGTGCCAGCAGCCCTATAATAAGGGACACCGGGGAGCTGTTTTTT. Residues: CASSPIIRDTGELFF. This chain links TRBV11-2 with TRBJ2-2; D is uncertain. This CDR3 comprises 15 residues. Trimming took off 5 bases at V and 3 bases at J, with 13 bases between the two ends. Per germline, CDR1 SGHAT and CDR2 FQNNGV.

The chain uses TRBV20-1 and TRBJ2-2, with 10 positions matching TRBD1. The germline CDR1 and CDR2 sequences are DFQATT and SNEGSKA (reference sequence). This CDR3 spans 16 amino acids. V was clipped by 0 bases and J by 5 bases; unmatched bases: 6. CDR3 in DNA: TGCAGTGCTAGAGAAGGGGGACAGGGGCCTACCGGGGAGCTGTTTTTT. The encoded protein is CSAREGGQGPTGELFF.

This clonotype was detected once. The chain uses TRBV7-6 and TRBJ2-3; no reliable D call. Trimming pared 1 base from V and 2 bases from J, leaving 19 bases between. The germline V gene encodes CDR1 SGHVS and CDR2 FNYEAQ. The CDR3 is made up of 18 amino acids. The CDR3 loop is CASSLVLGGRSTTDTQYF. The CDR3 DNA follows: TGTGCCAGCAGCTTAGTACTGGGCGGCCGGAGTACCACAGATACGCAGTATTTT.

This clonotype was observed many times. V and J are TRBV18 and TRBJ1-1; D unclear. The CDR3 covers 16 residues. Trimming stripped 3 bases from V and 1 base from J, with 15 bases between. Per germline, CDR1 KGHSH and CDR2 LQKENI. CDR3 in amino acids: CASSPGSGRSNTEAFF. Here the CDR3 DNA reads TGTGCCAGCTCACCCGGCTCCGGAAGATCGAACACTGAAGCTTTCTTT. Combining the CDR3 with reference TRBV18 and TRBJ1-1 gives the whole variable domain NAGVMQNPRHLVRRRGQEARLRCSPMKGHSHVYWYRQLPEEGLKFMVYLQKENIIDESGMPKERFSAEFPKEGPSILRIQQVVRGDSAAYFCASSPGSGRSNTEAFFGQGTRLTVV.

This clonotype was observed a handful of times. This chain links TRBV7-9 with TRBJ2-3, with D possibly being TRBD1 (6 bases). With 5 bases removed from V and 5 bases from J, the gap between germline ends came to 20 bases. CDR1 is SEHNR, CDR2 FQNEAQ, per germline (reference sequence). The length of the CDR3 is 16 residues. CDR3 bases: TGTGCCAGCAGCCGACGGACAGCCCGAGGGGGAGATACGCAGTATTTT. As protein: CASSRRTARGGDTQYF.

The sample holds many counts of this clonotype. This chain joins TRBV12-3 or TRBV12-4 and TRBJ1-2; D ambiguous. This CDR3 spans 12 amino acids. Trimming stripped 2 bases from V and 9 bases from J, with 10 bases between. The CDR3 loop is CASSLSTWSYTF. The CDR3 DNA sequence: TGTGCCAGCAGTTTATCGACTTGGAGCTACACCTTC.

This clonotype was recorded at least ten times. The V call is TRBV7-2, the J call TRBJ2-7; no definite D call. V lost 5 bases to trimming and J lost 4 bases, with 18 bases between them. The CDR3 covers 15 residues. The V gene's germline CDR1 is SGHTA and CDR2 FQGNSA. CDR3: CASSLEPPGPYEQYF. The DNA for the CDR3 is TGTGCCAGCAGCCTTGAACCGCCTGGCCCATACGAGCAGTACTTC.

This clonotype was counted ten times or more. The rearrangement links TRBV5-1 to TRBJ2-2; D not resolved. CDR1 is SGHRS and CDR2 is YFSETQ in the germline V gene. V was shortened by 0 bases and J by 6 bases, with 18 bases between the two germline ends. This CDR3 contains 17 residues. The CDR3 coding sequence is TGCGCCAGCAGCTTGGCCCTGGGGAATTTGCAGGCCGGGGAGCTGTTTTTT. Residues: CASSLALGNLQAGELFF.

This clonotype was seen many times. The chain's CDR3 is CAGDRATGANVLTF. The DNA for the CDR3 is TGTGCCGGTGACAGGGCGACAGGGGCCAACGTCCTGACTTTC. The chain links TRBV7-3 to TRBJ2-6; TRBD1 aligns across 7 bases. Trimming at V came to 11 bases and at J to 4 bases, leaving 8 bases not matched to a gene. The germline gives CDR1 SGHTA, CDR2 FQGTGA. The CDR3 totals 14 residues.

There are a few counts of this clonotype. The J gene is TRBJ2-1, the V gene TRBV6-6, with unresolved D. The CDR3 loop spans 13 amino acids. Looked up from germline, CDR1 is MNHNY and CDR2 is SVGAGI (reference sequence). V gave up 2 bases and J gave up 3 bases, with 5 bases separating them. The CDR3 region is CASSYPRYNEQFF. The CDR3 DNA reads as TGTGCCAGCAGTTACCCTCGCTACAATGAGCAGTTCTTC.

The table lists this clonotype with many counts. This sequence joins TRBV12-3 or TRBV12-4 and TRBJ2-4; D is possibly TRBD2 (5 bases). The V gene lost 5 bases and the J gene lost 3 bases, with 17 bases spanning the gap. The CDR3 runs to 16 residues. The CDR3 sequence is CASSAPGSLGKNIQYF. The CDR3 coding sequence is TGTGCCAGCAGTGCCCCGGGGTCGTTAGGCAAAAACATTCAGTACTTC.

The CDR3 is CASSSVPNTDTQYF. The CDR3 DNA reads TGTGCCAGCAGCTCCGTACCGAACACAGATACGCAGTATTTT. The V call is TRBV5-6, the J call TRBJ2-3; D not resolved. V gave up 3 bases and J gave up 2 bases, with 10 bases separating them. The CDR3 loop spans 14 amino acids. Germline V gene lookup returns CDR1 SGHDT and CDR2 YYEEEE.

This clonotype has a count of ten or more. This CDR3 reads CASRRWGGSSYEQYF. The DNA for the CDR3 is TGTGCCAGCAGACGTTGGGGGGGCAGCTCCTACGAGCAGTACTTC. V usage is TRBV5-4 and J usage is TRBJ2-7; tentatively, D is TRBD2 (7 bases). The CDR3 spans 15 residues. The germline CDR1 and CDR2 sequences are SGHNT and YYREEE (reference sequence). Trimming took 5 bases from V and 0 from J, leaving 15 bases between them. The full variable domain, completed using reference TRBV5-4 and TRBJ2-7, is ETGVTQSPTHLIKTRGQQVTLRCSSQSGHNTVSWYQQALGQGPQFIFQYYREEENGRGNFPPRFSGLQFPNYSSELNVNALELDDSALYLCASRRWGGSSYEQYFGPGTRLTVT.

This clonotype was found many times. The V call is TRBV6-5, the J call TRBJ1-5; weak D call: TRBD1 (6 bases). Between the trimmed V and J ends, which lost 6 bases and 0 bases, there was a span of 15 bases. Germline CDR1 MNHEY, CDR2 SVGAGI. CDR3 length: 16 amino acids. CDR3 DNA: TGTGCCAGCAGCCCTTCGACAGGTCATAGCAATCAGCCCCAGCATTTT. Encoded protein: CASSPSTGHSNQPQHF.

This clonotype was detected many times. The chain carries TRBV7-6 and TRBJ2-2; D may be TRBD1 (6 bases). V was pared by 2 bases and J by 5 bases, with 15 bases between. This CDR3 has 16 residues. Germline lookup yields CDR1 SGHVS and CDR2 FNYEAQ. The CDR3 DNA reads TGTGCCAGCAGCTTAATCTTGGCAGGGGTAACCGGGGAGCTGTTTTTT. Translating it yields CASSLILAGVTGELFF.

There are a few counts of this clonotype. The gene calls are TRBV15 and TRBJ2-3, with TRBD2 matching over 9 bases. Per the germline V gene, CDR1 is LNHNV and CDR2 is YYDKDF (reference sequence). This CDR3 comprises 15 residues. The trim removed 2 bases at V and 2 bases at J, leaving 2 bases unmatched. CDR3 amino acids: CATSRLAGYTDTQYF. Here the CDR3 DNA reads TGTGCCACCAGCAGACTAGCGGGATACACAGATACGCAGTATTTT.

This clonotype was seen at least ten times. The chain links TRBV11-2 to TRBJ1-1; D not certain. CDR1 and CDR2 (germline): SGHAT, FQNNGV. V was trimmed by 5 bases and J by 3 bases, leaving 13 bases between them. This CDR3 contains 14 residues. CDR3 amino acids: CASSRQVLDTEAFF. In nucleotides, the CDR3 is TGTGCCAGCAGCCGCCAGGTTTTGGACACTGAAGCTTTCTTT.

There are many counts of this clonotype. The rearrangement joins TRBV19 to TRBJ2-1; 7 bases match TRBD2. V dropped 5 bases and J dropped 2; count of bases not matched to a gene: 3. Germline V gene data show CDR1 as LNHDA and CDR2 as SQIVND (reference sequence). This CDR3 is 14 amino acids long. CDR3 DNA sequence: TGTGCCAGTAGTGAAGCGGGACCCTACAATGAGCAGTTCTTC. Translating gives CASSEAGPYNEQFF.

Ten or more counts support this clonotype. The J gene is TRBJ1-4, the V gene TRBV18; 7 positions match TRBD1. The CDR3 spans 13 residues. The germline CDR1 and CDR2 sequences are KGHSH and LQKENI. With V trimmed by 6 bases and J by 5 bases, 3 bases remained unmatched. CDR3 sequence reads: CASSRDRNEKLFF. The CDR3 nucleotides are TGTGCCAGCTCGAGGGACAGAAATGAAAAACTGTTTTTT.

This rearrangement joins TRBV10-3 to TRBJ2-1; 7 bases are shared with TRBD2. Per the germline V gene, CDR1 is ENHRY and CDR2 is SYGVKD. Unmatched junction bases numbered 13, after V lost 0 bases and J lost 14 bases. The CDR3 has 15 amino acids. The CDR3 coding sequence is TGTGCCATCAGTGAGTCGGCTAGCGGACTGACCGTGGAGTTCTTC. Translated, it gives CAISESASGLTVEFF.